A single sample gave rise to the 11 T cell receptor beta chains below, sequenced in a study of PD-L1 blockade in urothelial cancer. The table came from immunoSEQ multiplex PCR; TCRdb's copy has only in-frame clones and leaves some out. The sample contains roughly 51,000 clones, 70% to 85% of which appear only once. Specified time point: peripheral blood 6 weeks after treatment start. Sequencing was performed on PBMCs, taken around atezolizumab (anti-PD-L1) treatment. All receptors come from a man aged 50-59 years with urothelial cancer.

The chain combines TRBV9 with TRBJ1-1, with a tentative D call TRBD1 (5 bases). V was pared by 0 bases and J by 4 bases, with 10 bases between. The V gene's germline CDR1 is SGDLS and CDR2 YYNGEE. This CDR3 contains 14 residues. CDR3 region: CASSVAGGGTEAFF. The CDR3 DNA reads as TGTGCCAGCAGCGTAGCGGGGGGAGGCACTGAAGCTTTCTTT.

This clone turned up a few times. The rearrangement links TRBV11-3 to TRBJ2-1; D might be TRBD2 (6 bases). This CDR3 has 13 residues. Germline V gene data show CDR1 as SGHNT and CDR2 as YENEEA. V was cut by 2 bases and J by 11 bases, with 13 bases left in between. The CDR3 is CASSLSGAGKQFF. CDR3 coding DNA: TGTGCCAGCAGCTTATCGGGTGCGGGAAAGCAGTTCTTC.

The chain recombines TRBV7-2 with TRBJ2-1, with 11 nucleotides matching TRBD2. The CDR3 spans 16 residues. CDR1 SGHTA and CDR2 FQGNSA come from the germline V gene. Losses at the gene ends were 3 bases for V and 4 bases for J; bases not matched to a gene: 5. CDR3 bases: TGTGCCAGCAGCTTCCCGGCTAGCGGGGGGTACAATGAGCAGTTCTTC. This translates into CASSFPASGGYNEQFF.

This chain uses TRBV6-4 with TRBJ1-3, with D possibly matching TRBD1 (5 bases). Germline CDR1 is MRHNA and CDR2 is SNTAGT. Deletions cut 9 bases from V and 2 bases from J, with 17 bases between. The CDR3 is made up of 15 amino acids. The CDR3 is CASKADTAAGNTIYF. The CDR3 nucleotides read TGTGCCAGTAAGGCGGACACAGCCGCTGGAAACACCATATATTTT.

This clone was seen a single time. The chain combines TRBV27 with TRBJ1-1, with D perhaps matching TRBD1 (5 bases). The V gene lost 2 bases and the J gene lost 4 bases, with 20 bases spanning the gap. CDR3 size: 17 residues. Germline-derived CDR1 and CDR2 are MNHEY and SMNVEV (reference sequence). This CDR3 is CASSLRLTTGGGTEAFF. The CDR3 DNA is TGTGCCAGCAGTTTAAGGCTGACGACCGGGGGGGGCACTGAAGCTTTCTTT.

The rearrangement uses TRBV6-6 and TRBJ1-5; no definite D call. The CDR3 covers 13 residues. CDR1 and CDR2 from the germline V gene are MNHNY and SVGAGI (reference sequence). The V end was cut by 7 bases, the J end by 6 bases, with 13 bases between. The CDR3 loop is CASTVLEGQPQHF. In nucleotides, the CDR3 is TGTGCCAGCACCGTATTGGAGGGTCAGCCCCAGCATTTT.

This sequence joins TRBV5-1 and TRBJ2-2, with D hard to call. Trimming removed 0 bases from V and 5 bases from J, with 5 bases in between. There are 13 residues in the CDR3. CDR1 is SGHRS, CDR2 YFSETQ, per germline. CDR3 amino acids: CASSLGATGELFF. The CDR3 coding sequence is TGCGCCAGCAGCTTGGGAGCTACCGGGGAGCTGTTTTTT.

The J gene is TRBJ2-2, the V gene TRBV4-1; a possible D gene is TRBD2 (6 bases). This CDR3 is built from 14 residues. The V gene lost 1 base and the J gene lost 7 bases, with 10 bases spanning the gap. The germline V gene encodes CDR1 MGHRA and CDR2 YSYEKL. The DNA for the CDR3 is TGCGCCAGCAGCCAAGCGGGAGCGGTCGGGGAGCTGTTTTTT. Translating gives CASSQAGAVGELFF.

This chain connects TRBV7-2 to TRBJ1-5, with D unclear. V was pared by 5 bases and J by 6 bases, with 17 bases between. Germline CDR1 reads SGHTA; CDR2 reads FQGNSA. The CDR3 totals 15 residues. The CDR3 DNA reads as TGTGCCAGCAGCCCCCGAGGCGGGGAGGGTCAGCCCCAGCATTTT. This codes for CASSPRGGEGQPQHF. The whole variable domain, remainder taken from reference TRBV7-2 and TRBJ1-5, is GAGVSQSPSNKVTEKGKDVELRCDPISGHTALYWYRQSLGQGLEFLIYFQGNSAPDKSGLPSDRFSAERTGGSVSTLTIQRTQQEDSAVYLCASSPRGGEGQPQHFGDGTRLSIL.

The chain is built from TRBV5-6 and TRBJ2-1; 10 bases are a match to TRBD2. J was trimmed by 13 bases and V by 0 bases; bases with no gene match: 10. This CDR3 is 15 amino acids long. CDR1 and CDR2 from the germline V gene are SGHDT and YYEEEE. In nucleotides, the CDR3 is TGTGCCAGCAGCTTGGTTCCTAGCGGGAGTAATAGTCAGTTCTTC. It yields the protein CASSLVPSGSNSQFF.

The CDR3 DNA follows: TGTGCCAGCAGCCCGACAGGGGGTGAGGGAGAGACCCAGTACTTC. As protein: CASSPTGGEGETQYF. This chain joins TRBV5-6 and TRBJ2-5, with TRBD1 identical over 9 bases. This CDR3 has 15 residues. V gave up 4 bases and J gave up 4 bases; unmatched junction bases: 8. Germline V gene lookup returns CDR1 SGHDT and CDR2 YYEEEE.